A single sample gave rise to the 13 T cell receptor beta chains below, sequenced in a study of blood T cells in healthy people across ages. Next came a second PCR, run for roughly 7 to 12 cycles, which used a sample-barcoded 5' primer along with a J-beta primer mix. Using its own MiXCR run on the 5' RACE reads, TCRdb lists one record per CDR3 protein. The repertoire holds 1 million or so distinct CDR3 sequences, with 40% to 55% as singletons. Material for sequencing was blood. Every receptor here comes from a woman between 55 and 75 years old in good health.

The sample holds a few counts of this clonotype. CDR3 amino acids: CASSTGASNQPQHF. CDR3 in DNA: TGTGCCAGCAGTACAGGGGCCAGCAATCAGCCCCAGCATTTT. The chain uses TRBV28 and TRBJ1-5; 7 bases fit TRBD1. Looked up from germline, CDR1 is MDHEN and CDR2 is SYDVKM. Germline trimming cut 5 bases from V and 1 base from J; bases unmatched to any gene: 2. The CDR3 is 14 amino acids.

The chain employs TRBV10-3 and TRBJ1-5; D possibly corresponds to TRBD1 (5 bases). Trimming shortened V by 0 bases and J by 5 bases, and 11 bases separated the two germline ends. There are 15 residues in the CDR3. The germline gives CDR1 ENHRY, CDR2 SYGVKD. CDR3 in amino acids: CAISESAGQHQPQHF. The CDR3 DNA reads TGTGCCATCAGTGAGTCGGCAGGGCAGCATCAGCCCCAGCATTTT.

CDR3 bases: TGTGCCAGCAGTTCCCGCAGACTAGCGGGAGGGCCGTTGATCACAGATACGCAGTATTTT. Its protein product is CASSSRRLAGGPLITDTQYF. The chain carries TRBV12-3 or TRBV12-4 and TRBJ2-3; 14 bases align to TRBD2. The junction had 14 bases not matched to a gene; V was cut back by 4 bases and J by 2 bases. There are 20 residues in the CDR3.

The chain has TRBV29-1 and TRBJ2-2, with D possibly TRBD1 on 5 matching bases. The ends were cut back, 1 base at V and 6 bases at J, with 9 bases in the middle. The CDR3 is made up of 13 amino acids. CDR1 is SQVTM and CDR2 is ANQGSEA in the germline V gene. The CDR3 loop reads CSVEVGASGELFF. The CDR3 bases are TGCAGCGTTGAAGTTGGGGCTTCCGGGGAGCTGTTTTTT.

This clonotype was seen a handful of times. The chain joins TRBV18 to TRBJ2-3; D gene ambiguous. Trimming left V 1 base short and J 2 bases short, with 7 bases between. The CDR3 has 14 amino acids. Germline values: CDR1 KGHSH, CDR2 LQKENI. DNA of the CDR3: TGTGCCAGCTCACCACTGACCGACACAGATACGCAGTATTTT. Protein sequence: CASSPLTDTDTQYF.

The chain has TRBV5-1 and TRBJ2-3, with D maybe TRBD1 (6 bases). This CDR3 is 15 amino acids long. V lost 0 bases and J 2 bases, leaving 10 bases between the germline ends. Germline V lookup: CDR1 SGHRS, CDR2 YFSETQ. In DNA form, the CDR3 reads TGCGCCAGCAGCTTGGATACAGGGTTCACAGATACGCAGTATTTT. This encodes CASSLDTGFTDTQYF.

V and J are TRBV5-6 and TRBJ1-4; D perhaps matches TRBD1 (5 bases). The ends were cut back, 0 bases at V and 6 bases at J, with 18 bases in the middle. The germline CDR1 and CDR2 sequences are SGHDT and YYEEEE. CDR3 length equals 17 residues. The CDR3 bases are TGTGCCAGCAGCTTGGGTTTCCGGGTTTCGACAGATGAAAAACTGTTTTTT. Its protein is CASSLGFRVSTDEKLFF.

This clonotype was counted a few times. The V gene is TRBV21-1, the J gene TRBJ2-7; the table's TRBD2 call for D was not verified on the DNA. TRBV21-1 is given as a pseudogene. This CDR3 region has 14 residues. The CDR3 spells CASRAGTFTYEQYF. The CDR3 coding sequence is TGTGCCAGCAGGGCCGGGACTTTCACCTACGAGCAGTACTTC.

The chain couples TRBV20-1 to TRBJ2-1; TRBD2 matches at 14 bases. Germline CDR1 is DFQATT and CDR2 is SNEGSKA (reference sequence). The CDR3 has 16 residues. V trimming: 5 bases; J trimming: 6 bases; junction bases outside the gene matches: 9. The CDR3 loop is CSAPLYGTSGSNEQFF. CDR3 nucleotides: TGCAGTGCTCCATTGTATGGGACTAGCGGGAGCAATGAGCAGTTCTTC.

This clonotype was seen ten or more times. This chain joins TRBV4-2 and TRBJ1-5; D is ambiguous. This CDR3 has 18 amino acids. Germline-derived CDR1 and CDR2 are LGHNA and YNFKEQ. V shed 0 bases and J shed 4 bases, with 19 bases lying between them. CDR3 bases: TGTGCCAGCAGCCAAGATATCGCCCTAGGAGTAGTGAATCAGCCCCAGCATTTT. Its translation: CASSQDIALGVVNQPQHF.

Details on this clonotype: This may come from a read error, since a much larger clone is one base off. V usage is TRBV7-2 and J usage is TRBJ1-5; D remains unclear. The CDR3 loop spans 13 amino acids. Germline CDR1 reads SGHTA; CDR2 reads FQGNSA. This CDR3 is CASSLRAGQLQHF. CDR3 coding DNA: TGTGCCAGCAGCTTACGTGCAGGTCAGCTCCAGCATTTT.

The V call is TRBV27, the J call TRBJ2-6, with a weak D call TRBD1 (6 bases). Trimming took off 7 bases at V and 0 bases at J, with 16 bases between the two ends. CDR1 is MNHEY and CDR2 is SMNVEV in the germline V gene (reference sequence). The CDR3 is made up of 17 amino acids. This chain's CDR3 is CASKRQGLTSGANVLTF. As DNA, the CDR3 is TGTGCCAGCAAGAGGCAGGGGTTAACCTCTGGGGCCAACGTCCTGACTTTC.

The CDR3, as DNA: TGTGCCAGCAGTCCCGGGTGGAGGGGTGAGCAGTTCTTC. Encoded protein: CASSPGWRGEQFF. V usage is TRBV27 and J usage is TRBJ2-1; weak D call: TRBD2 (6 bases). The germline V gene encodes CDR1 MNHEY and CDR2 SMNVEV (reference sequence). The CDR3 extends over 13 amino acids. V lost 5 bases and J lost 9, with 14 bases in between.